The clone carrying this T cell receptor beta chain has a handful of counts. V lost 0 bases, J lost 4 bases, and 6 bases lay in between. The CDR3 is 13 residues long. Looked up from germline, CDR1 is MGHRA and CDR2 is YSYEKL. This entry is derived from a study of T-cell memory formation after mild COVID-19. 5'RACE primed at constant segments yielded TCR alpha and TCR beta cDNA libraries bearing sample barcodes and UMIs. TCRdb re-derived calls from the 5' RACE reads in MiXCR, one entry per CDR3 protein. The profile shows hundreds of thousands of distinct CDR3 sequences, around 15% of them singletons. J is TRBJ1-2 and V is TRBV4-1; D gene unclear. The material sequenced was PBMCs or a T cell subset sorted from them (not recorded which). The clonotype was recovered from a man between 18 and 29 years old who had mild COVID-19 (a few samples of this study predate the infection). Cell type and time point are not known. The CDR3 nucleotides read TGCGCCAGCAGCCAAGAACTCCTCTATGGCTACACCTTC. Protein: CASSQELLYGYTF.